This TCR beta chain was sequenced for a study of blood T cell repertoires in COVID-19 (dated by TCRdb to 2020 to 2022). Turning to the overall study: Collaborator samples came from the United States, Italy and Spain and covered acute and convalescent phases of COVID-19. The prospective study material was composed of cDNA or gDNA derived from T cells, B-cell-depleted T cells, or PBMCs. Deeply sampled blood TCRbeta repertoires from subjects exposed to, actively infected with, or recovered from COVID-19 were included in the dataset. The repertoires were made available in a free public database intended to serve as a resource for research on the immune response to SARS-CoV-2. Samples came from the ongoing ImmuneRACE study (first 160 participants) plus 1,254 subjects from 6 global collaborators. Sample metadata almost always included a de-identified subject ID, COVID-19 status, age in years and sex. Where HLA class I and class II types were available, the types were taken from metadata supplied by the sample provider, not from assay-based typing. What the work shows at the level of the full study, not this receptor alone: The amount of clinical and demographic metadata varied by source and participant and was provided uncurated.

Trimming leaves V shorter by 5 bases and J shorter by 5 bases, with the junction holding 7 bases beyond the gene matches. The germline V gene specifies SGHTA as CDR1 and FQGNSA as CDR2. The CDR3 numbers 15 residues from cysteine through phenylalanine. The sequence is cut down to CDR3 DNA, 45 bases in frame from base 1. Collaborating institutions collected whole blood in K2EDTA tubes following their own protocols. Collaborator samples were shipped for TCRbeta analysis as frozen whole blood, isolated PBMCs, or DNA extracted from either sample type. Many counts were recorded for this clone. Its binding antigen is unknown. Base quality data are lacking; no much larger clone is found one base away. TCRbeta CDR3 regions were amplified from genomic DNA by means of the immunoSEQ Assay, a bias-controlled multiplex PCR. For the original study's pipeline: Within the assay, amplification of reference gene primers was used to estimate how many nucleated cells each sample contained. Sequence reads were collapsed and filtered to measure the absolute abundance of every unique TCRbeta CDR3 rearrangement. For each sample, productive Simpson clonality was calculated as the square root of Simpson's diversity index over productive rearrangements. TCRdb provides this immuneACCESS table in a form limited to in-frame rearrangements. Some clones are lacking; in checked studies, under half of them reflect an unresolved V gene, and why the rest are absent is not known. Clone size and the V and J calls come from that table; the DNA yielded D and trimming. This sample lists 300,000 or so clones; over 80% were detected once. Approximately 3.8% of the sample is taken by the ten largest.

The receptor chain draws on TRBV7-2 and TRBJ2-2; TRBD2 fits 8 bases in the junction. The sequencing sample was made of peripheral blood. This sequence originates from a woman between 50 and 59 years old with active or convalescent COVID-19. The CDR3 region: CASSGRAGVTGELFF. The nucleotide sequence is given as TGTGCCAGCAGCGGACGAGCGGGAGTAACCGGGGAGCTGTTTTTT.